This T cell receptor beta chain is from a study of response to subunit inactivated influenza vaccine. Findings and limits, study-wide: It was the authors' suggestion that each seasonal influenza vaccination recruits few new T cells.

V lost 0 bases and J lost 6; bases outside the gene matches: 8. This CDR3 has 17 residues. Germline V gene lookup returns CDR1 LNHNV and CDR2 YYDKDF (reference sequence). As concerns this clonotype: The antigen remains undetermined.

TCRdb redid the calling of the RT-PCR reads with MiXCR, one entry per CDR3 protein. Of 650,000 to 800,000 distinct CDR3 sequences detected, roughly 13% appear once; the ten largest clones hold 6% to 8%. The sample was PBMCs from blood, taken 14 days before vaccination. The clonotype was recovered from a man between 50 and 59 years old who received an inactivated influenza vaccine. V usage is TRBV15 and J usage is TRBJ2-7; 13 nucleotides line up with TRBD2. The CDR3 loop reads CATSRESRWTSGSEQYF. The CDR3 bases are TGTGCCACCAGCAGAGAGAGTCGTTGGACTAGCGGGAGCGAGCAGTACTTC.